The rows below give T cell receptor beta chains drawn from one sample of a study of beta chain features in type 1 diabetes. Libraries were prepared by immunoSEQ multiplex PCR; TCRdb keeps only in-frame clonotypes and omits some of them. The sample lists 300,000 to 350,000 clones, 6.5% to 10% occurring once. Sequenced: central memory CD4+ T cells from blood. These receptors all come from a woman between 18 and 29 years old in good health. The conserved cysteine and the conserved F or W are not part of the CDR3 here. Only part of the rows carry a size: once, few, many, or a class if the clone is expanded.

ASRTVAGGRQTQY,TRBV6-5,few
ATSPDRGDGYT,TRBV15,few
SVRRQGSNTEAF,TRBV29-1,few
ASSQEAGTEQF,TRBV4-1,NA
ASSHRRTSGIGGYSEETQY,TRBV19,NA
ASSLAAETQY,TRBV7-2,NA
ASSATLRTTGTGELF,TRBV27,few
ASSVSGRETQY,TRBV6-6,few
ASSPSQQDTQY,TRBV7-2,NA
ASRTSGANTGELF,TRBV11-1,NA